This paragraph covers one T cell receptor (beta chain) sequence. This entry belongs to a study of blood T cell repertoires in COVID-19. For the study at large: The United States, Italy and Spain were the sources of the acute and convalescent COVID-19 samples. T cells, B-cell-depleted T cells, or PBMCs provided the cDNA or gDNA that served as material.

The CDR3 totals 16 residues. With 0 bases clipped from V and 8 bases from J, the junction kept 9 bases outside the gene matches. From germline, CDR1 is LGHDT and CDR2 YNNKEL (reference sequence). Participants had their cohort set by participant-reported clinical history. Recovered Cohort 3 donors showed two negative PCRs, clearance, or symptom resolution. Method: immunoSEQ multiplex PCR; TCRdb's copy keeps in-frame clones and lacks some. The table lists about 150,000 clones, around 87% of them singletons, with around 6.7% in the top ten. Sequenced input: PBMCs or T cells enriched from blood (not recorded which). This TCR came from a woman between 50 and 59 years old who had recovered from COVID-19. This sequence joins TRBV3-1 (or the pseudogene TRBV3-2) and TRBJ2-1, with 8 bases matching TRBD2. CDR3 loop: CASSQERGTRQHEQFF. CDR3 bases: TGTGCCAGCAGCCAAGAAAGGGGGACTAGACAGCATGAGCAGTTCTTC.